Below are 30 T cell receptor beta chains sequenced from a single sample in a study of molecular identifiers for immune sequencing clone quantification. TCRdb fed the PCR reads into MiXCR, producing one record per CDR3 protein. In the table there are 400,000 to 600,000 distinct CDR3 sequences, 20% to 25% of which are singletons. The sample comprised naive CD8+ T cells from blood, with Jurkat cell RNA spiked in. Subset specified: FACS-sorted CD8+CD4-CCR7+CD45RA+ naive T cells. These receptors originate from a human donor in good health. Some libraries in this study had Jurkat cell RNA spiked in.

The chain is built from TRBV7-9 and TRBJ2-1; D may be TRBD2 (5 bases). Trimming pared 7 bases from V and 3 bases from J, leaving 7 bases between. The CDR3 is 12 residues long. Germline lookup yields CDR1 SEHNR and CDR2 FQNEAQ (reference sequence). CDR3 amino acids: CASTEGYNEQFF. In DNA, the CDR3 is TGTGCCAGCACCGAGGGCTACAATGAGCAGTTCTTC.

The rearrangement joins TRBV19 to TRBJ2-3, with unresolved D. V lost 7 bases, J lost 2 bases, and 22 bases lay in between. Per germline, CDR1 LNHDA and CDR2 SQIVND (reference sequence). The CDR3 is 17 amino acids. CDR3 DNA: TGTGCCAGTACCCCTCCGGGTAGCAGAGCAGTCACAGATACGCAGTATTTT. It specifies CASTPPGSRAVTDTQYF. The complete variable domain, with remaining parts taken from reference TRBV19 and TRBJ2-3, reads DGGITQSPKYLFRKEGQNVTLSCEQNLNHDAMYWYRQDPGQGLRLIYYSQIVNDFQKGDIAEGYSVSREKKESFPLTVTSAQKNPTAFYLCASTPPGSRAVTDTQYFGPGTRLTVL.

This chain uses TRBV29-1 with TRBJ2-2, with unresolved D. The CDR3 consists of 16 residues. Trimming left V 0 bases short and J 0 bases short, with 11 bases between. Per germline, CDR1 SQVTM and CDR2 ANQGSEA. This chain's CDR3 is CSVEEAGRTNTGELFF. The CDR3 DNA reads TGCAGCGTTGAAGAGGCAGGCAGAACGAACACCGGGGAGCTGTTTTTT.

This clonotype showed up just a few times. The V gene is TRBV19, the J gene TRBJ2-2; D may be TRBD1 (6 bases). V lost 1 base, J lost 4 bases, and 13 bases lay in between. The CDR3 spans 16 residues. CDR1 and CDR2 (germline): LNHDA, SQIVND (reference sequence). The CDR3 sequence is CASSIVAGVGTGELFF. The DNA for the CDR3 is TGTGCCAGTAGTATAGTGGCAGGGGTGGGCACCGGGGAGCTGTTTTTT. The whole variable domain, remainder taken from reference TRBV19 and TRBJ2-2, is DGGITQSPKYLFRKEGQNVTLSCEQNLNHDAMYWYRQDPGQGLRLIYYSQIVNDFQKGDIAEGYSVSREKKESFPLTVTSAQKNPTAFYLCASSIVAGVGTGELFFGEGSRLTVL.

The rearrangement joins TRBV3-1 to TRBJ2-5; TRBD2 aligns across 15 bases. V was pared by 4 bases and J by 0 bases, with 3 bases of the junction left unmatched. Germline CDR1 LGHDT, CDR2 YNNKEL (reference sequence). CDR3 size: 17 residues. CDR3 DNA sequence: TGTGCCAGCAGCCTAGGGACTAGCGGGAGGTACCAAGAGACCCAGTACTTC. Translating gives CASSLGTSGRYQETQYF.

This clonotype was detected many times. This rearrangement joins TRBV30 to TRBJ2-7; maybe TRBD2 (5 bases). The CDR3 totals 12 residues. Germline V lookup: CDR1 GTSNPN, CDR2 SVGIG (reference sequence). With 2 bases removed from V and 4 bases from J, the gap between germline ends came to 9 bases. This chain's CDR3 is CAWSPLAYEQYF. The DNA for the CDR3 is TGTGCCTGGAGTCCCCTAGCTTACGAGCAGTACTTC.

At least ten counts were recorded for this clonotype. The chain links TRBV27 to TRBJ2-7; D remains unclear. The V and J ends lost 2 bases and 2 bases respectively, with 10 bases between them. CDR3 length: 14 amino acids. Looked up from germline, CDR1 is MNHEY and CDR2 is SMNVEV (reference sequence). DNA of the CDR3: TGTGCCAGCAGTTTAAAACGACCGCCCTACGAGCAGTACTTC. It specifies CASSLKRPPYEQYF.

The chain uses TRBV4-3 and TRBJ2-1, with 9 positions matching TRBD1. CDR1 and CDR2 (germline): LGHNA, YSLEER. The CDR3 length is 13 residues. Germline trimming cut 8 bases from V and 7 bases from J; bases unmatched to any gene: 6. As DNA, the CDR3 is TGCGCCAGCTCAGGGGGGACAGGGAATGAGCAGTTCTTC. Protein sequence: CASSGGTGNEQFF.

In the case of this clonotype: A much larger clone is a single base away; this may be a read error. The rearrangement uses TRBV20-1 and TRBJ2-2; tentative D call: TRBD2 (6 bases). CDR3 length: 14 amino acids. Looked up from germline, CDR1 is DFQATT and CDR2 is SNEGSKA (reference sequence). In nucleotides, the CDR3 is TGCAGTGCTGGACCAGGGTCAGACACCGGGGGGCTGTTTTTT. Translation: CSAGPGSDTGGLFF.

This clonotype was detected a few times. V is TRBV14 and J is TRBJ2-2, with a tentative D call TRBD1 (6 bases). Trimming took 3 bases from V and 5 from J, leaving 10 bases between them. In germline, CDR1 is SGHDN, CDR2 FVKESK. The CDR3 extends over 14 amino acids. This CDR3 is CASSHIQGTGELFF. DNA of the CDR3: TGTGCCAGCAGCCATATCCAGGGGACCGGGGAGCTGTTTTTT.

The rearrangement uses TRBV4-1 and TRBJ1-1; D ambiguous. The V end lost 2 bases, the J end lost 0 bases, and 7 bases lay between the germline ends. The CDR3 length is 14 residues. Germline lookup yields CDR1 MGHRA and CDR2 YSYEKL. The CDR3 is CASSQLTMNTEAFF. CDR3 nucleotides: TGCGCCAGCAGCCAACTCACGATGAACACTGAAGCTTTCTTT.

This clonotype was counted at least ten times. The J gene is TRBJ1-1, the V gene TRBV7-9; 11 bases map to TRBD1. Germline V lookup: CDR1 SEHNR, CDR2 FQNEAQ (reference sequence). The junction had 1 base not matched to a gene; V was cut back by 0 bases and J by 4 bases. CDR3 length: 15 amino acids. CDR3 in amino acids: CASSLAGTGGTEAFF. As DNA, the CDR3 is TGTGCCAGCAGCTTAGCCGGGACAGGGGGCACTGAAGCTTTCTTT.

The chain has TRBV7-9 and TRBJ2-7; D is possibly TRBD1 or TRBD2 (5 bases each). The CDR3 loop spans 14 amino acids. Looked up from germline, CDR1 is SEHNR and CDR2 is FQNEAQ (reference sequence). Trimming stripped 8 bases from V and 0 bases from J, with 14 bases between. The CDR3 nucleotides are TGTGCCAGCGGGGGACGGGATAGCTCCTACGAGCAGTACTTC. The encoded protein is CASGGRDSSYEQYF.

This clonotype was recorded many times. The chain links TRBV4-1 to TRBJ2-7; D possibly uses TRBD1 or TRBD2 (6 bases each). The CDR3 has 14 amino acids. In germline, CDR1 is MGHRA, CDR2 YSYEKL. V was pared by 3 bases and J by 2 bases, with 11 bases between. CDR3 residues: CASSHTGRTYEQYF. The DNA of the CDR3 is TGCGCCAGCAGCCATACAGGGAGGACCTACGAGCAGTACTTC.

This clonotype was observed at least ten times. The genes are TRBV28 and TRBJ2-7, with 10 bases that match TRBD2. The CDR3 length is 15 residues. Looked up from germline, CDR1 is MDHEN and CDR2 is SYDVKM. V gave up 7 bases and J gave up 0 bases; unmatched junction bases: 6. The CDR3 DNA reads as TGTGCCAGCAAAACAGCGGGAGGGCACTCCTACGAGCAGTACTTC. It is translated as CASKTAGGHSYEQYF.

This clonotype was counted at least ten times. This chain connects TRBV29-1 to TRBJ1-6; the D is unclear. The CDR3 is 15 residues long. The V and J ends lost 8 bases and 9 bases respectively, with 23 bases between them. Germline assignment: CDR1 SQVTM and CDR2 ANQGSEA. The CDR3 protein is CSPVKGPSFASPLHF. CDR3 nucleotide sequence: TGCAGCCCAGTAAAAGGGCCTTCCTTCGCTTCACCCCTCCACTTT.

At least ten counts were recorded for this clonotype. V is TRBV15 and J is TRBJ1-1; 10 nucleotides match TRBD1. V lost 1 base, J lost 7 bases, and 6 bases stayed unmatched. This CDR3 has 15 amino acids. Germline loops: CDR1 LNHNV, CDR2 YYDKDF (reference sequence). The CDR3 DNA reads TGTGCCACCAGCAGAGTGGGACAGGGGTCTCTTGAAGCTTTCTTT. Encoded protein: CATSRVGQGSLEAFF.

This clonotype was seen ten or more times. CDR3 in DNA: TGTGCCAGCAGCTTAGCCAGGACAGGGGCTCCTAGCACAGATACGCAGTATTTT. It encodes CASSLARTGAPSTDTQYF. This chain links TRBV7-9 with TRBJ2-3; 9 nucleotides match TRBD1. Germline V CDR1 and CDR2: SEHNR, FQNEAQ (reference sequence). The CDR3 loop spans 18 amino acids. Trimming took 0 bases from V and 0 from J; bases not matched to a gene: 7.

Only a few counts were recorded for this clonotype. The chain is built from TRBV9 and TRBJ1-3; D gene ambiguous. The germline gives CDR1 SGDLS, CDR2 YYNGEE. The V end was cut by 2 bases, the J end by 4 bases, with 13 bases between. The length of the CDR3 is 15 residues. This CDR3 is CASSVEGWPGNTIYF. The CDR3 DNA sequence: TGTGCCAGCAGCGTGGAGGGTTGGCCCGGAAACACCATATATTTT. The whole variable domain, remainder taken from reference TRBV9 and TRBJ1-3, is DSGVTQTPKHLITATGQRVTLRCSPRSGDLSVYWYQQSLDQGLQFLIQYYNGEERAKGNILERFSAQQFPDLHSELNLSSLELGDSALYFCASSVEGWPGNTIYFGEGSWLTVV.

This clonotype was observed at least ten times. The CDR3 DNA sequence: TGTGCCAGCAGCTCATTTGGGGTTGTAGGCACTGGAAACACCATATATTTT. This codes for CASSSFGVVGTGNTIYF. The J gene is TRBJ1-3, the V gene TRBV7-9; D is uncertain. The germline V gene encodes CDR1 SEHNR and CDR2 FQNEAQ (reference sequence). V lost 4 bases, J lost 2 bases, and 18 bases lay in between. This CDR3 is built from 17 residues. Complete variable domain (other parts from reference TRBV7-9 and TRBJ1-3): DTGVSQNPRHKITKRGQNVTFRCDPISEHNRLYWYRQTLGQGPEFLTYFQNEAQLEKSRLLSDRFSAERPKGSFSTLEIQRTEQGDSAMYLCASSSFGVVGTGNTIYFGEGSWLTVV.

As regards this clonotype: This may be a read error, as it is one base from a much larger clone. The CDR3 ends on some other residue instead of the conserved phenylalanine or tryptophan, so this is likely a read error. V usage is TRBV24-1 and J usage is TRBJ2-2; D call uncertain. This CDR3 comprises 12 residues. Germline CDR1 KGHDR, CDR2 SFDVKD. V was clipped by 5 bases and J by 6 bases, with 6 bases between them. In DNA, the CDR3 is TGTGCCACCAGTGGATGGGCCGGGGAGCTGTTTTCT. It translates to CATSGWAGELFS.

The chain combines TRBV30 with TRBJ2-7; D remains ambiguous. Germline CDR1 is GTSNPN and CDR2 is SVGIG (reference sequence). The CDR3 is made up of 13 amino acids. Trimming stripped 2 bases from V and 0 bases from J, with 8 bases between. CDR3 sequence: CAWSPGYSYEQYF. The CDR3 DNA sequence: TGTGCCTGGAGTCCGGGTTACTCCTACGAGCAGTACTTC.

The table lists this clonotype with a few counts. DNA of the CDR3: TGTGCCAGTAGTATAGGGCACTTAGAGACCCAGTACTTC. It translates to CASSIGHLETQYF. V usage is TRBV19 and J usage is TRBJ2-5; no definite D call. V lost 1 base and J 4 bases, leaving 7 bases between the germline ends. In germline, CDR1 is LNHDA, CDR2 SQIVND (reference sequence). CDR3 length: 13 amino acids.

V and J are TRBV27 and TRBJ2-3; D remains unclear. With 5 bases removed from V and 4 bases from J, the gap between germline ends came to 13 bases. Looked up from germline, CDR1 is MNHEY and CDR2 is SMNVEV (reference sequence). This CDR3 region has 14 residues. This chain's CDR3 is CASSSLLGADTQYF. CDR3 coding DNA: TGTGCCAGCAGTAGCCTTTTGGGCGCAGATACGCAGTATTTT.

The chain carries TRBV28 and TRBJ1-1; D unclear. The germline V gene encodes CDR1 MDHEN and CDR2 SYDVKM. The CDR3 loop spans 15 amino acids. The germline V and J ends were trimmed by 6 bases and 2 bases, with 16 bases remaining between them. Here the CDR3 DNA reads TGTGCCAGCAGCCTACTTGGATTTACCAACACTGAAGCTTTCTTT. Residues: CASSLLGFTNTEAFF.

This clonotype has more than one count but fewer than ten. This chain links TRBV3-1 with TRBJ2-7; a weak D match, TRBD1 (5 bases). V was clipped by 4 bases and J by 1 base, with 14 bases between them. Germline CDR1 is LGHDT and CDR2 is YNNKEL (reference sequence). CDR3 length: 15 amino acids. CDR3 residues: CASSPRVKGSYEQYF. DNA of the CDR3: TGTGCCAGCAGCCCCCGGGTGAAGGGGTCCTACGAGCAGTACTTC.

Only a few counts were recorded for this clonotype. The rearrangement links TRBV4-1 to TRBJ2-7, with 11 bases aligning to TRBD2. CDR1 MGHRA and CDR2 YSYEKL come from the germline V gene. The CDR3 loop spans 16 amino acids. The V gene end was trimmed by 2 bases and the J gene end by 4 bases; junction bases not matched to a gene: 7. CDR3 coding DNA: TGCGCCAGCAGCCAAAACCAACTAGCGGGAGAGTACGAGCAGTACTTC. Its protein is CASSQNQLAGEYEQYF.

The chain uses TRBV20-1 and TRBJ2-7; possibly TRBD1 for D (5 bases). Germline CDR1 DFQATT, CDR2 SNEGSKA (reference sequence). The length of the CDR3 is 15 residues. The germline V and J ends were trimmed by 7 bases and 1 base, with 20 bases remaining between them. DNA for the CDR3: TGCAGTGTCGGGCAGACAGTTTCTGCGTCCTACGAGCAGTACTTC. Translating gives CSVGQTVSASYEQYF.

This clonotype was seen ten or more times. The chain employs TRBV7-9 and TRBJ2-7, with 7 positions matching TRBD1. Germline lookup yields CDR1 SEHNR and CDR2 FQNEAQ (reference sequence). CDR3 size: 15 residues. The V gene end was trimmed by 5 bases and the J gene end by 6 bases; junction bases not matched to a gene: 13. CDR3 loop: CASSPTEVGGREQYF. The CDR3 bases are TGTGCCAGCAGCCCGACGGAGGTAGGGGGCCGCGAGCAGTACTTC.

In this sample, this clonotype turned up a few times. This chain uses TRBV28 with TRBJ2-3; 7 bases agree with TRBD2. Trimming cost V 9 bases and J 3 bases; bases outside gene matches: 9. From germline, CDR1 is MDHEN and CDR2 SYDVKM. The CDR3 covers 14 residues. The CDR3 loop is CASYSGIGTDTQYF. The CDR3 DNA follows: TGTGCCAGTTACAGCGGGATTGGGACAGATACGCAGTATTTT.